The clone carrying this TCR beta chain appeared many times. The data originate from a study of regulatory T cells in long-lasting Graves disease. From germline, CDR1 is MDHEN and CDR2 SYDVKM. V was trimmed by 3 bases and J by 5 bases, leaving 17 bases between them. CDR3 size: 15 residues. Time point defined: newly diagnosed GD, antithyroid drugs for less than 3 months. There was RNA extracted from PBMCs, and the TCR library was made from it. HTBI primers from iRepertoire and Arm-PCR of CDR3 regions yielded the TCR beta libraries. One entry per CDR3 protein, called by TCRdb with MiXCR from the multiplex PCR reads. The sample consists of 450,000 to 650,000 distinct CDR3 sequences, approximately 16% of them appearing once. These same data were also listed under a study on T cells in Graves' hyperthyroidism and ophthalmopathy. From that study: Most expanded thyroid clonotypes above 0.001 recurred in blood. By a 13 V-J model, ophthalmopathy was set apart from stable hyperthyroidism.

Material: peripheral blood mononuclear cells (PBMCs), obtained at new diagnosis, from a patient treated with antithyroid drugs. This sequence joins TRBV28 and TRBJ2-7, with a weak D call TRBD1 (5 bases). The TCR comes from a woman aged 40 to 65 with Graves disease. The CDR3 nucleotides are TGTGCCAGCAGTTTGGCAGGGTCGAAGAAAGACGAGCAGTACTTC. This gives the protein CASSLAGSKKDEQYF. The complete variable domain, with remaining parts taken from reference TRBV28 and TRBJ2-7, reads DVKVTQSSRYLVKRTGEKVFLECVQDMDHENMFWYRQDPGLGLRLIYFSYDVKMKEKGDIPEGYSVSREKKERFSLILESASTNQTSMYLCASSLAGSKKDEQYFGPGTRLTVT.